The T cell receptor beta chain described here comes from a study of siplizumab effects on memory and regulatory T cells. Study information: Mixed lymphocyte reactions were performed as paired cultures containing siplizumab at approximately 1 ug/mL or no drug. Broader study findings: Memory T cells appeared less diverse than naive cells, which seemed to contribute substantially to alloresponse.

The mixed lymphocyte reaction cells were grown together in coculture at 37°C for less than 7 days. A word on this clone: No antigen is known for it.

The method was immunoSEQ multiplex PCR; TCRdb's version includes in-frame clones alone and lacks a portion of them. The data contain under 20,000 clones, more than 35% of them singletons. This CDR3 contains 15 residues. Germline CDR1 reads SGDLS; CDR2 reads YYNGEE. Trimming left V 0 bases short and J 5 bases short, with 12 bases between. Sequenced material: CFSE-low (dividing) CD4+ T cells sorted from an allogeneic mixed lymphocyte reaction. This TCR came from a human donor in good health; the cells came from an allogeneic mixed lymphocyte reaction. The chain employs TRBV9 and TRBJ2-1; the D gene is possibly TRBD2 (5 bases). CDR3 nucleotide sequence: TGTGCCAGCAGCGTAGCGGGATCTAGGGACAATGAGCAGTTCTTC. This translates into CASSVAGSRDNEQFF. The full variable domain, rest sourced from reference TRBV9 and TRBJ2-1, is DSGVTQTPKHLITATGQRVTLRCSPRSGDLSVYWYQQSLDQGLQFLIQYYNGEERAKGNILERFSAQQFPDLHSELNLSSLELGDSALYFCASSVAGSRDNEQFFGPGTRLTVL.